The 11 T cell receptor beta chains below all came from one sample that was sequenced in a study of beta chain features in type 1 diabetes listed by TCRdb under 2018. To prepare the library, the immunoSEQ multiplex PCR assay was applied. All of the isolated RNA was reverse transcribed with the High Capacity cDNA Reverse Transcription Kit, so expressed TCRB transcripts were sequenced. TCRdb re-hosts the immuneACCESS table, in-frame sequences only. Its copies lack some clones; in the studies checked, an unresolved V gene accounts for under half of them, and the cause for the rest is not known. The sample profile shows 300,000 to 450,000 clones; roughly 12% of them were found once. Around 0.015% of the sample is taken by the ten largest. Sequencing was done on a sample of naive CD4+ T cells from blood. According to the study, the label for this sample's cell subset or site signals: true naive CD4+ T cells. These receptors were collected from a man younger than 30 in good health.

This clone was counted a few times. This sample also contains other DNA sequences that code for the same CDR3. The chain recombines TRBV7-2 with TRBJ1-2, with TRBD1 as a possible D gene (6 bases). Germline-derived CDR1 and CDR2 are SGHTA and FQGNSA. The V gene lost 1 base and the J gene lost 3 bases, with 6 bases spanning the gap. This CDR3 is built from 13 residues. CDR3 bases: TGTGCCAGCAGCTTAGACAGGGACTATGGCTACACCTTC. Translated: CASSLDRDYGYTF.

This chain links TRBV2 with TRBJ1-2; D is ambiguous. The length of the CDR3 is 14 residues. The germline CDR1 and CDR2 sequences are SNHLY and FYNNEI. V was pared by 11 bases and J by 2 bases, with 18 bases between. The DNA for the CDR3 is TGTGCCGGTCGGGAGCAGACTCCCAACTATGGCTACACCTTC. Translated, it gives CAGREQTPNYGYTF.

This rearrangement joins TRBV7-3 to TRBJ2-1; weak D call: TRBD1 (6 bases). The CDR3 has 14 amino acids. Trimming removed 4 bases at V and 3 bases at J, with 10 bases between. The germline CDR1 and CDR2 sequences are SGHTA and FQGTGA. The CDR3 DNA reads TGTGCCAGCAGCTCACAGGGAGACTACAATGAGCAGTTCTTC. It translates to CASSSQGDYNEQFF.

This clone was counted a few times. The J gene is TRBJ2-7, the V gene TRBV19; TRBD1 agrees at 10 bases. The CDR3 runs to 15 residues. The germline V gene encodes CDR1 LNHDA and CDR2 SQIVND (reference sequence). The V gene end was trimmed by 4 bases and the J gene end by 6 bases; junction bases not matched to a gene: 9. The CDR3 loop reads CASSNPAGTGVEQYF. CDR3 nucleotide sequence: TGTGCCAGTAGTAACCCCGCCGGGACAGGGGTCGAGCAGTACTTC.

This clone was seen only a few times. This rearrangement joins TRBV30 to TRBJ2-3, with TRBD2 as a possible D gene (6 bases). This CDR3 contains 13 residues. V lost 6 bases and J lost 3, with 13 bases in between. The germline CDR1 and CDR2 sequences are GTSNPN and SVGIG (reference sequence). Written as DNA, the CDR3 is TGTGCCTGCAAAACCGGGGGAACAGATACGCAGTATTTT. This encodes CACKTGGTDTQYF.

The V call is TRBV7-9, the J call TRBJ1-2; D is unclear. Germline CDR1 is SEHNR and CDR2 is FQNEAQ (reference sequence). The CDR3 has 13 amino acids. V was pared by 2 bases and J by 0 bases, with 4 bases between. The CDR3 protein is CASSLSTNYGYTF. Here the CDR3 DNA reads TGTGCCAGCAGCTTATCTACTAACTATGGCTACACCTTC.

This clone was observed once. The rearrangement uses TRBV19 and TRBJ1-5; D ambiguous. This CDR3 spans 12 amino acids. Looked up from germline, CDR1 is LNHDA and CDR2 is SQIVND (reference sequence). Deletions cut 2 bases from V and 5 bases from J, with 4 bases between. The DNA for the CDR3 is TGTGCCAGTAGTATACTAGATCAGCCCCAGCATTTT. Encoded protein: CASSILDQPQHF.

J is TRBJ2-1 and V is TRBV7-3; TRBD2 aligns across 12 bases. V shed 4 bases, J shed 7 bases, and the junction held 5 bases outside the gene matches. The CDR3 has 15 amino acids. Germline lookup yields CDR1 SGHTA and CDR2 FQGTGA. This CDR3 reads CASSSPLAGGNEQFF. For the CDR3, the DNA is TGTGCCAGCAGCTCCCCCCTAGCGGGAGGGAATGAGCAGTTCTTC.

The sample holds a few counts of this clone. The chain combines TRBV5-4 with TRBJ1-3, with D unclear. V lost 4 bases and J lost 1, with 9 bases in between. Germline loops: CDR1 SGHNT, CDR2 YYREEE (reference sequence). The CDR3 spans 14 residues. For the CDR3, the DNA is TGTGCCAGCAGCCCGGGTCTATCTGGAAACACCATATATTTT. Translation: CASSPGLSGNTIYF. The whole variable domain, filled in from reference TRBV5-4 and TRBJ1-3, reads ETGVTQSPTHLIKTRGQQVTLRCSSQSGHNTVSWYQQALGQGPQFIFQYYREEENGRGNFPPRFSGLQFPNYSSELNVNALELDDSALYLCASSPGLSGNTIYFGEGSWLTVV.

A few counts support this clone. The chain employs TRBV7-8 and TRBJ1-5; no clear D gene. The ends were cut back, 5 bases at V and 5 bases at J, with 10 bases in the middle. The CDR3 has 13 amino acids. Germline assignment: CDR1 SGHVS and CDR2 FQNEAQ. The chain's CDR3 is CASSPSGYQPQHF. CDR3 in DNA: TGTGCCAGCAGCCCCTCGGGGTATCAGCCCCAGCATTTT.

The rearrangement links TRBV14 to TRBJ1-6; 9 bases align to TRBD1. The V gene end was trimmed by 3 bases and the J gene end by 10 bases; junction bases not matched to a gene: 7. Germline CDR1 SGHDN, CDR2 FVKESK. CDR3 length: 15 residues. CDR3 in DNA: TGTGCCAGCAGCCACCGGGACAGGGAGTACTCACCCCTCCACTTT. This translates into CASSHRDREYSPLHF.